Listed below are T cell receptor beta chains from one sample, sequenced in a study of blood T cell repertoires in COVID-19. TCRdb's table, derived via immunoSEQ multiplex PCR, lists solely in-frame clones and lacks some. The sample includes hundreds of thousands of clones, approximately 89% seen only once; the top ten take 2.9%. The sequenced material came from PBMCs or T cells enriched from blood (not recorded which). Receptors originate from a woman aged 50 to 65 who had been exposed to COVID-19. Each CDR3 is given with its conserved first and last residue. A D gene is named only where the DNA matches it firmly. A clone size is listed for some rows: how often the clone was seen (once, few, many), or a class if it is expanded.

j_call	v_call	d_call	clone_size	cdr3_aa	cdr3_nt
TRBJ1-5	TRBV28	NA	few	CASSFTGNPSFSNQPQHF	TGTGCCAGCAGTTTCACAGGGAACCCTTCTTTTAGCAATCAGCCCCAGCATTTT
TRBJ2-5	TRBV15	TRBD1	once	CATSITQGRTGDEKTQYF	TGTGCCACCAGCATCACGCAAGGGAGGACAGGGGATGAAAAGACCCAGTACTTC
TRBJ1-1	TRBV5-5	TRBD1	NA	CASSSRDRGLAEAFF	TGTGCCAGCAGCTCTAGGGACAGGGGGCTGGCTGAAGCTTTCTTT
TRBJ2-5	TRBV7-8	TRBD2	NA	CASSSGTSGGRETQYF	TGTGCCAGCAGCTCCGGGACTAGCGGGGGGAGGGAGACCCAGTACTTC
TRBJ1-2	TRBV3-1/TRBV3-2	TRBD1	once	CASSQRDRGQGGYTF	TGTGCCAGCAGCCAGAGGGACAGGGGGCAAGGTGGCTACACCTTC
TRBJ1-6	TRBV28	NA	NA	CASSLGRAENSPLHF	TGTGCCAGCAGTTTGGGCAGGGCTGAGAATTCACCCCTCCACTTT
TRBJ2-7	TRBV19	TRBD1	NA	CASSPGTDSYEQYF	TGTGCCAGTAGTCCGGGGACAGACTCCTACGAGCAGTACTTC
TRBJ2-2	TRBV10-3	NA	NA	CATRQGSTGELFF	TGTGCCACCAGACAAGGGAGCACCGGGGAGCTGTTTTTT
TRBJ1-1	TRBV21-1	NA	few	CASSMLGRGTTEAFF	TGTGCCAGCAGCATGTTAGGGCGGGGTACCACTGAAGCTTTCTTT
TRBJ2-2	TRBV4-1	NA	NA	CASSPGGRGAATGELFF	TGCGCCAGCAGCCCTGGAGGGCGGGGAGCGGCGACCGGGGAGCTGTTTTTT
TRBJ1-2	TRBV27	TRBD1	once	CASRGTGLYGYTF	TGTGCCAGCAGGGGGACAGGGCTGTATGGCTACACCTTC
TRBJ2-2	TRBV2	NA	NA	CATGTSNTGELFF	TGTGCCACCGGGACTTCGAACACCGGGGAGCTGTTTTTT
TRBJ2-7	TRBV5-4	NA	NA	CASSTGTLSSYEQYF	TGTGCCAGCAGCACGGGAACCCTGAGCTCCTACGAGCAGTACTTC
TRBJ2-2	TRBV3-1/TRBV3-2	NA	NA	CASRQGHRAGELFF	TGTGCCAGCAGACAGGGTCACAGGGCCGGGGAGCTGTTTTTT
TRBJ2-1	TRBV5-1	TRBD2	once	CASSSTGTRVFNEQFF	TGCGCCAGCAGCTCAACCGGGACTAGAGTCTTCAATGAGCAGTTCTTC
TRBJ2-3	TRBV4-1	NA	few	CASSQVPTSSTDTQYF	TGCGCCAGCAGCCAAGTACCGACTAGTTCCACAGATACGCAGTATTTT
TRBJ2-3	TRBV3-1/TRBV3-2	NA	NA	CASSQDLIGGTDTQYF	TGTGCCAGCAGCCAAGATCTGATCGGGGGCACAGATACGCAGTATTTT
TRBJ1-5	TRBV29-1	NA	NA	CSVGRAYRVPLNSNQPQHF	TGCAGCGTTGGTCGGGCGTACAGGGTACCCCTTAATAGCAATCAGCCCCAGCATTTT
TRBJ2-7	TRBV11-2	NA	NA	CASSSNRVSYEQYF	TGTGCCAGCAGCTCAAATCGGGTGAGCTACGAGCAGTACTTC
TRBJ1-4	TRBV20-1	NA	NA	CSASDDKAGEKLFF	TGCAGTGCTAGTGACGACAAGGCGGGGGAAAAACTGTTTTTT
TRBJ1-3	TRBV7-9	NA	NA	CASSLALGSSGNTIYF	TGTGCCAGCAGCTTAGCGTTGGGGAGCTCTGGAAACACCATATATTTT
TRBJ1-4	TRBV28	TRBD1	NA	CASSIPTGAGEKLFF	TGTGCCAGCAGTATACCGACAGGGGCCGGCGAAAAACTGTTTTTT
TRBJ2-7	TRBV28	TRBD2	few	CASSSLGGAHEQYF	TGTGCCAGCAGTTCGCTCGGGGGGGCCCACGAGCAGTACTTC
TRBJ2-5	TRBV28	NA	NA	CASRQRPEEKVTQYF	TGTGCCAGCAGACAACGCCCGGAGGAGAAGGTGACCCAGTACTTC
TRBJ2-7	TRBV7-2	TRBD2	once	CASSLEGSGGPWEQYF	TGTGCCAGCAGCTTAGAGGGTAGCGGGGGGCCCTGGGAGCAGTACTTC
TRBJ1-5	TRBV30	NA	NA	CAWGHRRGRSNQPQHF	TGTGCCTGGGGGCATCGGCGGGGACGCAGCAATCAGCCCCAGCATTTT
TRBJ1-5	TRBV5-1	NA	NA	CASSLAGMSNQPQHF	TGCGCCAGCAGCTTGGCAGGGATGAGCAATCAGCCCCAGCATTTT
TRBJ2-1	TRBV10-3	NA	NA	CAISPSGGQILYNEQFF	TGTGCCATCAGCCCCTCAGGGGGGCAGATCCTCTACAATGAGCAGTTCTTC
TRBJ2-1	TRBV5-1	NA	NA	CASSIDRFNEQFF	TGCGCCAGCAGCATCGACAGGTTCAATGAGCAGTTCTTC
TRBJ2-3	TRBV5-1	TRBD2	NA	CASSSLPASGGKTDTQYF	TGCGCCAGCAGCTCCCTCCCGGCTAGCGGGGGGAAGACAGATACGCAGTATTTT
TRBJ2-3	TRBV3-1/TRBV3-2	TRBD2	NA	CASSQAPSGVPDTQYF	TGTGCCAGCAGCCAAGCGCCTAGCGGGGTCCCCGATACGCAGTATTTT
TRBJ2-5	TRBV2	TRBD1	NA	CASSLRDGTEQETQYF	TGTGCCAGCTCTCTCCGGGACGGGACAGAACAAGAGACCCAGTACTTC
TRBJ2-1	TRBV29-1	TRBD1	NA	CSVGLPGGFFDEQFF	TGCAGCGTTGGTCTGCCAGGGGGCTTCTTTGATGAGCAGTTCTTC
TRBJ1-5	TRBV3-1/TRBV3-2	NA	NA	CASSQVGGGQPQHF	TGTGCCAGCAGCCAAGTAGGGGGGGGTCAGCCCCAGCATTTT
TRBJ1-1	TRBV7-9	TRBD1	NA	CASSLTGTGNTEAFF	TGTGCCAGCAGCCTAACCGGGACAGGGAACACTGAAGCTTTCTTT
TRBJ2-1	TRBV7-9	TRBD1	NA	CASSARQGKNNEQFF	TGTGCCAGCAGCGCCCGACAGGGGAAAAACAATGAGCAGTTCTTC
TRBJ1-1	TRBV19	NA	NA	CASSLTPGDSFF	TGTGCCAGTAGCCTAACTCCAGGGGATTCTTTCTTT
TRBJ1-6	TRBV13	NA	NA	CASSSQAPTDSPLHF	TGTGCCAGCAGTTCACAGGCGCCGACTGATTCACCCCTCCACTTT
TRBJ1-5	TRBV5-4	NA	NA	CASSLDPRGQPQHF	TGTGCCAGCAGCTTGGATCCAAGAGGTCAGCCCCAGCATTTT
TRBJ2-1	TRBV5-1	TRBD1	NA	CASSWTATGPSYNEQFF	TGCGCCAGCAGCTGGACCGCGACAGGGCCTTCCTACAATGAGCAGTTCTTC
TRBJ2-1	TRBV28	NA	NA	CASSFPAGLRSGIYNEQFF	TGTGCCAGCAGTTTCCCCGCCGGGCTACGAAGCGGAATATACAATGAGCAGTTCTTC
TRBJ2-7	TRBV27	NA	NA	CASSSRQRGIYEQYF	TGTGCCAGCAGTTCCCGCCAGAGGGGGATCTACGAGCAGTACTTC
TRBJ1-6	TRBV27	NA	NA	CASSPTVNYNSPLHF	TGTGCCAGCAGTCCTACGGTTAACTATAATTCACCCCTCCACTTT
TRBJ1-1	TRBV5-1	NA	NA	CASSLNRIRTEAFF	TGCGCCAGCAGCTTGAACAGGATCCGCACTGAAGCTTTCTTT
TRBJ1-6	TRBV19	TRBD1	NA	CASSTSPAGGSPLHF	TGTGCCAGTAGTACGTCGCCGGCAGGGGGTTCACCCCTCCACTTT
TRBJ2-2	TRBV7-2	TRBD2	NA	CASRPLAGGPAGELFF	TGTGCCAGCAGACCCCTAGCGGGGGGGCCGGCCGGGGAGCTGTTTTTT